Listed below are T cell receptor beta chains from one sample, sequenced in a study of blood T cell repertoires in COVID-19. Assay: immunoSEQ multiplex PCR; the TCRdb copy retains only in-frame clones and omits some. Here the sample spans under 130,000 clones, roughly 80% being singletons. Sequenced material: peripheral blood. The receptors shown here come from a human donor in a cohort sampled during active COVID-19. The CDR3 runs from the conserved cysteine through the conserved F or W. A D gene is named only where the DNA matches it firmly. Some rows mark clone size as missing; the rest say once, few, many or name a class of expanded clone.

d_call clone_size j_call v_call cdr3_nt cdr3_aa
NA NA TRBJ1-4 TRBV3-1/TRBV3-2 TGTGCCAGCAGCCAAGTTTATAGGGGTGAAAAACTGTTTTTT CASSQVYRGEKLFF
NA NA TRBJ2-2 TRBV24-1 TGTGCCACCAGTGATAGTTTCGGGGGGCGAACCGGGGAGCTGTTTTTT CATSDSFGGRTGELFF
NA once TRBJ2-1 TRBV6-2/TRBV6-3 TGTGCCAGCAGTATAGGACAACCCTACAATGAGCAGTTCTTC CASSIGQPYNEQFF
NA NA TRBJ1-2 TRBV12-3/TRBV12-4 TGTGCCAGCAGTTTAGCGAGTGGCTACACCTTC CASSLASGYTF
NA NA TRBJ1-1 TRBV11-3 TGTGCCAGCAGCTTAGGTAGAGGATACGGGGTGAACACTGAAGCTTTCTTT CASSLGRGYGVNTEAFF
TRBD2 NA TRBJ2-1 TRBV19 TGTGCCACTAGGACTAGAGCAACCTACAATGAGCAGTTCTTC CATRTRATYNEQFF
NA NA TRBJ1-2 TRBV6-2/TRBV6-3 TGTGCCAGCAGCAGCCGAAACTATGGCTACACCTTC CASSSRNYGYTF
NA NA TRBJ2-6 TRBV27 TGTGCCAGCAGTTTAGGGGGGTACCCTGGGGCCAACGTCCTGACTTTC CASSLGGYPGANVLTF
NA NA TRBJ1-2 TRBV25-1 TGTGCCAGCAGTGGTGGAATGATGGGGCATGGCTACACCTTC CASSGGMMGHGYTF
NA NA TRBJ2-5 TRBV14 TGTGCCAGCAGCCACACTAAGCGGGAGACCCAGTACTTC CASSHTKRETQYF
NA NA TRBJ1-6 TRBV2 TGTGCCAGCACGGCAGGGGCTTCACCCCTCCACTTT CASTAGASPLHF
TRBD1 NA TRBJ1-4 TRBV5-1 TGCGCCAGCAGCTTCGACAGGGCGGATGAAAAACTGTTTTTT CASSFDRADEKLFF
TRBD2 NA TRBJ2-1 TRBV7-2 TGTGCCAGCAAACTAGCGGGGGGATACAATGAGCAGTTCTTC CASKLAGGYNEQFF
NA NA TRBJ2-3 TRBV5-6 TGTGCCAGCAGCTTGTCTGTCAGGGGTTTCACAGATACGCAGTATTTT CASSLSVRGFTDTQYF
NA once TRBJ1-2 TRBV11-3 TGTGCCAGCAGCACAGGACCGGTGGGTGGCTACACCTTC CASSTGPVGGYTF
NA NA TRBJ2-1 TRBV6-2/TRBV6-3 TGTGCCAGCAGTTACCCCCCAGAGGGTACCAAGTCCTACAATGAGCAGTTCTTC CASSYPPEGTKSYNEQFF
NA NA TRBJ1-3 TRBV5-6 TGTGCCAGCAGCTTCCGACACTCTGGAAACACCATATATTTT CASSFRHSGNTIYF
NA NA TRBJ2-7 TRBV9 TGTGCCAGCAGCGTAGGGGGAGGCGGCGAGCAGTACTTC CASSVGGGGEQYF
TRBD2 few TRBJ2-3 TRBV7-3 TGTGCCAGCAGCATTTCGGGGGGGCGGAATACGCAGTATTTT CASSISGGRNTQYF
TRBD1 NA TRBJ1-3 TRBV24-1 TGTGCCACCAGTGATTCGGATCCGAACAGGGGGGGTGGAAACACCATATATTTT CATSDSDPNRGGGNTIYF
TRBD2 NA TRBJ2-1 TRBV7-6 TGTGCCAGCAGCTTCGGGACTAGCGGGGGGCCCTACAATGAGCAGTTCTTC CASSFGTSGGPYNEQFF
TRBD1 NA TRBJ1-4 TRBV10-3 TGTGCCATCAGGGGACAGTATAATGAAAAACTGTTTTTT CAIRGQYNEKLFF
TRBD1 few TRBJ1-5 TRBV4-2 TGTGCCAGCAGCCGGACCGGGACAGGGATAAGCCAGCCCCAGCATTTT CASSRTGTGISQPQHF
TRBD1 NA TRBJ1-1 TRBV28 TGTGCCAGCACTCAGGGGGCCTCTGAAGCTTTCTTT CASTQGASEAFF
NA NA TRBJ1-5 TRBV2 TGTGCCAGCCAGAAGGACATCCTGCCGTCGGGTGGCAATCAGCCCCAGCATTTT CASQKDILPSGGNQPQHF
TRBD1 NA TRBJ1-2 TRBV5-4 TGTGCCAGCAGCTTAGCAGGGGGCTATGGCTACACCTTC CASSLAGGYGYTF
NA NA TRBJ2-7 TRBV5-1 TGCGCCAGCAGCCCAGGGATGGACGGGAGCTCCTACGAGCAGTACTTC CASSPGMDGSSYEQYF
TRBD1 NA TRBJ1-1 TRBV5-4 TGTGCCAGCAGCTTAGTGAAGGGGGCGGGGGGAACTGAAGCTTTCTTT CASSLVKGAGGTEAFF
NA NA TRBJ1-4 TRBV9 TGTGCCAGCAACCCAGGGCAGAATCCTAATGAAAAACTGTTTTTT CASNPGQNPNEKLFF
TRBD1 NA TRBJ1-3 TRBV2 TGTGCCAGCAGGGACAGGGTCGGTGGAAACACCATATATTTT CASRDRVGGNTIYF
TRBD2 NA TRBJ2-1 TRBV6-2/TRBV6-3 TGTGCCAGCAGTTACTCTCCCCCGGGGGGGCTCTACAATGAGCAGTTCTTC CASSYSPPGGLYNEQFF
NA NA TRBJ1-5 TRBV21-1 TGTGCCAGCAGCCCTGAGGGAGGTAGGCCGGATCAGCCCCAGCATTTT CASSPEGGRPDQPQHF
NA NA TRBJ2-1 TRBV5-1 TGCGCCAGCAGCTGGACTGGACGGGGTGGGGAGCAGTTCTTC CASSWTGRGGEQFF
NA NA TRBJ1-1 TRBV7-3 TGTGCCAGCAGCTCCCAGGGGTTTGGGACTGAAGCTTTCTTT CASSSQGFGTEAFF
TRBD2 NA TRBJ2-3 TRBV9 TGTGCCAGCAGCGTAGGACTAGCCGATACGCAGTATTTT CASSVGLADTQYF
NA NA TRBJ2-4 TRBV7-2 TGTGCCAGCAGCTTAGGGGAGGTGGCCAAAAACATTCAGTACTTC CASSLGEVAKNIQYF
TRBD1 NA TRBJ1-5 TRBV27 TGTGCCAGCAGTACCCTAGCGACAGGGGGCAATCAGCCCCAGCATTTT CASSTLATGGNQPQHF